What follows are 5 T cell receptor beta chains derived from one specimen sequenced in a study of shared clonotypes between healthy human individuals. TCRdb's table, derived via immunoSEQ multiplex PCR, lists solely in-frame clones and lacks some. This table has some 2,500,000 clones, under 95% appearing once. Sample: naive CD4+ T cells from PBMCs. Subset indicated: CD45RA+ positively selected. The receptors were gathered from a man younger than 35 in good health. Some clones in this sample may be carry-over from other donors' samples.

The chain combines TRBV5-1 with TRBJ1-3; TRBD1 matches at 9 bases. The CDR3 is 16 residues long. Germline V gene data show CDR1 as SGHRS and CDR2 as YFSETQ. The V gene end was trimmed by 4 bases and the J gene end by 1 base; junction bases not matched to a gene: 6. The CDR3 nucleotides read TGCGCCAGCAGCCCACAGGGGGCTGGGTCTGGAAACACCATATATTTT. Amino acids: CASSPQGAGSGNTIYF.

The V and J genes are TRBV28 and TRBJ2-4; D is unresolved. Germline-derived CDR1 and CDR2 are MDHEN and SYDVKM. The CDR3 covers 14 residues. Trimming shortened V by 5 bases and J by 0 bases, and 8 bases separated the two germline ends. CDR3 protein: CASSRPVAKNIQYF. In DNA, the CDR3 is TGTGCCAGCAGTCGGCCCGTAGCCAAAAACATTCAGTACTTC.

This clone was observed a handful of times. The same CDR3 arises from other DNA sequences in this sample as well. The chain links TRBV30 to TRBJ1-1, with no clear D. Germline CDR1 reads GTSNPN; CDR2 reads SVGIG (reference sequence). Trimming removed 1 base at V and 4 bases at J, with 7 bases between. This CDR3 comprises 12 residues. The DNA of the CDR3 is TGTGCCTGGAGTGACCGAGGCACTGAAGCTTTCTTT. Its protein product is CAWSDRGTEAFF.

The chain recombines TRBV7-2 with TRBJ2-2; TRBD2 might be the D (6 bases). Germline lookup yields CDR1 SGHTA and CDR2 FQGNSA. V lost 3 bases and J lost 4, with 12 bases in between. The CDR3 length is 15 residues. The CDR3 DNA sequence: TGTGCCAGCAGCTTTGGAGGGACTTCCACCGGGGAGCTGTTTTTT. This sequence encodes CASSFGGTSTGELFF.

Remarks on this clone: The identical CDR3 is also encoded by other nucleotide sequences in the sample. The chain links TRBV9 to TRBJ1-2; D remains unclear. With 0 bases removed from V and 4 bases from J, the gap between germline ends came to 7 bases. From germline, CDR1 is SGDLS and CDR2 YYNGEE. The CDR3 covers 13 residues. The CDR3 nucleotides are TGTGCCAGCAGCGTAGATGGACTCTATGGCTACACCTTC. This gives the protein CASSVDGLYGYTF. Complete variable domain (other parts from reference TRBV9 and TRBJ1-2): DSGVTQTPKHLITATGQRVTLRCSPRSGDLSVYWYQQSLDQGLQFLIQYYNGEERAKGNILERFSAQQFPDLHSELNLSSLELGDSALYFCASSVDGLYGYTFGSGTRLTVV.